This entry is about one T cell receptor (beta chain). The record originates from a study of shared clonotypes between healthy human individuals. Study-wide background: CD4 naive cells filled three plates per donor, CD4 memory three, CD8 naive two and CD8 memory one.

Terminally differentiated effector memory CD45RA+ cells were excluded by CCR7 positive selection of CD45RO-negative cells. Recent vaccinations or acute infections were absent in the healthy HIV-negative adult donors. Only in-frame clones appear in the TCRdb table, and some are missing; sequencing was by immunoSEQ multiplex PCR. The sample has approximately 1.9 million clones, 93% seen once. The CDR3 has 17 residues. Trimming removed 2 bases from V and 2 bases from J; junction bases left unmatched: 7. Germline-derived CDR1 and CDR2 are SGHTA and FQGNSA. Sequencing was carried out using naive CD8+ T cells from PBMCs. The chain employs TRBV7-2 and TRBJ2-3, with TRBD2 identical over 10 bases. The receptor comes from a man younger than 30 in good health. Some clones in this sample may be carry-over from other donors' samples. CDR3 coding DNA: TGTGCCAGCAGCTTACGGGTAGCGGGAGGATACACAGATACGCAGTATTTT. Its protein product is CASSLRVAGGYTDTQYF. The full variable domain, in which reference TRBV7-2 and TRBJ2-3 provide the parts outside the CDR3, is GAGVSQSPSNKVTEKGKDVELRCDPISGHTALYWYRQSLGQGLEFLIYFQGNSAPDKSGLPSDRFSAERTGGSVSTLTIQRTQQEDSAVYLCASSLRVAGGYTDTQYFGPGTRLTVL.